This section outlines one T cell receptor beta chain sequence together with its context. Its antigen is currently unknown. The same CDR3 can be traced to other DNA sequences in this sample. This sample was taken from a study of shared clonotypes between healthy human individuals. Using immunoSEQ multiplex PCR, the repertoire was profiled, and TCRdb retains in-frame clones only, with some absent. The top ten clones hold approximately 0.95% of a sample with over 950,000 clones, approximately 80% of them seen once. Per the germline V gene, CDR1 is MGHRA and CDR2 is YSYEKL. This CDR3 has 15 residues. Trimming stripped 1 base from V and 1 base from J, with 9 bases between. The donor population consisted of healthy HIV-negative adults with no recent acute infections or vaccinations. Findings and limits, study-wide: Four donors had 5% to 6% of their naive CD4 clonotypes in common. Memory subsets generally showed smaller estimated richness than naive subsets did. Read depth was anticipated to influence clonotype sharing among donors.

Sequenced sample: memory CD4+ T cells from PBMCs. Documented subset: CD45RA-negative fraction. This chain uses TRBV4-1 with TRBJ2-3; the D gene is possibly TRBD2 (5 bases). The receptor was derived from a man younger than 35 in good health. Some clones in this sample may be carry-over from other donors' samples. The CDR3 nucleotides are TGCGCCAGCAGCCAAGCCGGGATGGGCACAGATACGCAGTATTTT. This sequence encodes CASSQAGMGTDTQYF.